A selection of T cell receptor beta chains follows, all from one sample in a study of cytomegalovirus exposure and HLA in healthy donors. Data came from immunoSEQ multiplex PCR; TCRdb stores just in-frame clones and leaves some out. The sample contains 170,000 or so clones, around 80% of which appear only once. What was sequenced was PBMCs. All receptors derive from a woman aged 50 to 60 in good health and CMV-seropositive. Both conserved end residues are part of each CDR3. A D gene is named only where the DNA matches it firmly. Clone size, where shown, is once, few, many, or a class for clones that have expanded.

DNA,CDR3,V,J,D,size
TGTGCCAGCAGTTTATTGTGGAGGACTGAAGCTTTCTTT,CASSLLWRTEAFF,TRBV27,TRBJ1-1,-,-
TGCGCCAGCAGCCAAGACTGGGGCCAGCGAAATGAAAAACTGTTTTTT,CASSQDWGQRNEKLFF,TRBV4-3,TRBJ1-4,-,-
TGTGCCAGCTCACCTGAGAGAGAGGGGGCGGGTGAGCAGTTCTTC,CASSPEREGAGEQFF,TRBV18,TRBJ2-1,TRBD1,-
TGCAGCGTTGTTGCCCAAGCGGACCAGCCCCAGCATTTT,CSVVAQADQPQHF,TRBV29-1,TRBJ1-5,-,-
TGCGCCAGCAGCCCGAGCGGGGGCGCTTCTCAAATCTCCTACAATGAGCAGTTCTTC,CASSPSGGASQISYNEQFF,TRBV4-1,TRBJ2-1,TRBD2,few
TGTGCCAGCAGCCCCGACAGGAAGAACACTGAAGCTTTCTTT,CASSPDRKNTEAFF,TRBV28,TRBJ1-1,-,-
TGTGCCAGCAGCGTAGTTGGGACAGGGGTGGATGGCTACACCTTC,CASSVVGTGVDGYTF,TRBV9,TRBJ1-2,TRBD1,-
TGTGCCAGCTCACCGTCCAGGGGTGATGAAAAACTGTTTTTT,CASSPSRGDEKLFF,TRBV18,TRBJ1-4,-,once
TGCGCCAGCAGCCAAGGAGAAATTAGCGGGAGTAGGAGCAATGAGCAGTTCTTC,CASSQGEISGSRSNEQFF,TRBV4-1,TRBJ2-1,TRBD2,once
TGTGCCAGCAGTGAGGGCCTGAAAAGGGGACTTTACTACTACGAGCAGTACTTC,CASSEGLKRGLYYYEQYF,TRBV2,TRBJ2-7,-,-
TGTGCCAGTAGTATTCTGCCAGGGGAAAGTACAGATACGCAGTATTTT,CASSILPGESTDTQYF,TRBV19,TRBJ2-3,-,-
TGTGCCACCAGCAGTCCAAATCAGCCCCAGCATTTT,CATSSPNQPQHF,TRBV15,TRBJ1-5,-,-
TGTGCCAGCAGTTACTCGGGGGACAGGGTGGGTTCACCCCTCCACTTT,CASSYSGDRVGSPLHF,TRBV6-6,TRBJ1-6,TRBD1,-
TGTGCCAGCAGCCGCGGGACAGGTCGCACAGATACGCAGTATTTT,CASSRGTGRTDTQYF,TRBV7-2,TRBJ2-3,TRBD1,-
TGTGCCAGCAGCTCTGGACTAGCGGGATCCTACAATGAGCAGTTCTTC,CASSSGLAGSYNEQFF,TRBV5-4,TRBJ2-1,TRBD2,-
TGTGCCAGCAGTCCCAGGACACTTCTAGACGAGCAGTACTTC,CASSPRTLLDEQYF,TRBV6-5,TRBJ2-7,-,-
TGCAGTGTTAGAGGGGTAGCTGAGCAGTTCTTC,CSVRGVAEQFF,TRBV20-1,TRBJ2-1,-,-
TGTGCCAGCAGCGAAGGAAGGACAGGGAACGAGCAGTACTTC,CASSEGRTGNEQYF,TRBV5-4,TRBJ2-7,TRBD1,few
TGTGCCAGTACGTGGGGGGGGCCCTACAATGAGCAGTTCTTC,CASTWGGPYNEQFF,TRBV19,TRBJ2-1,-,-
TGTGCCAGCAGTTTATCGGGGACAGGGCCCGGCTATGGCTACACCTTC,CASSLSGTGPGYGYTF,TRBV27,TRBJ1-2,TRBD1,-
TGCGCCAGCAGCTTGGAGTATCCAGGTACTAACTATGGCTACACCTTC,CASSLEYPGTNYGYTF,TRBV5-1,TRBJ1-2,-,-
TGTGCCAGCAGCTTAGTTTCCGGCGGCGGCTACACCTTC,CASSLVSGGGYTF,TRBV7-2,TRBJ1-2,-,-
TGTGCCTGGAGTCAGCCGACAGGGCCCACGGGAAACAGTCAGTACTTC,CAWSQPTGPTGNSQYF,TRBV30,TRBJ2-4,TRBD1,once
TGCGCCAGCAGTCAATCCGAGGGAGCCACTGAAGCTTTCTTT,CASSQSEGATEAFF,TRBV23-1,TRBJ1-1,-,-
TGTGCCAGTAGTAACCCCCGGACAGGGAACGAAAAACTGTTTTTT,CASSNPRTGNEKLFF,TRBV19,TRBJ1-4,TRBD1,-
TGCGCCAGCAGCTTGCAGGGTAGTAATGGCTACACCTTC,CASSLQGSNGYTF,TRBV5-1,TRBJ1-2,-,-
TGTGCCAGCAGTGAAGCGCGTAGCTCGGGCTTC,CASSEARSSGF,TRBV2,TRBJ1-2,-,-
TGTGCCAGCAGCACCCAACAGGGGGTCTATAATTCACCCCTCCACTTT,CASSTQQGVYNSPLHF,TRBV7-2,TRBJ1-6,TRBD1,-
TGCGCCAGCAGCGACACGAGAACTAACTATGGCTACACCTTC,CASSDTRTNYGYTF,TRBV5-1,TRBJ1-2,-,-
TGTGCCACCGCCTCCGGGACTAGCACAGATACGCAGTATTTT,CATASGTSTDTQYF,TRBV10-3,TRBJ2-3,-,once
TGCGCCAGCACCATCGGGGTACCCCGGGGCTATGGCTACACCTTC,CASTIGVPRGYGYTF,TRBV5-1,TRBJ1-2,-,-
TGTGCTAGCAGCCGGGACAGGGGGGGCGAGCAGTACTTC,CASSRDRGGEQYF,TRBV7-7,TRBJ2-7,TRBD1,-
TGTGCCAGCAGCCAGGACAGGGTTAACTATGGCTACACCTTC,CASSQDRVNYGYTF,TRBV7-9,TRBJ1-2,TRBD1,-
TGTGCCAGCAGCTTTAAAGAGGACACTGAAGCTTTCTTT,CASSFKEDTEAFF,TRBV11-2,TRBJ1-1,-,-
TGTGCCAGCAGCTTCCAGACAGGGAGGTACGAGCAGTACTTC,CASSFQTGRYEQYF,TRBV5-6,TRBJ2-7,-,-
TGTGCCAGCAGCCCGGTACTCGAAGTCACTGAAGCTTTCTTT,CASSPVLEVTEAFF,TRBV7-9,TRBJ1-1,-,-
TGTGCCAGCAGCTTAGAGGGGACTAGGGAGGAGACCCAGTACTTC,CASSLEGTREETQYF,TRBV11-3,TRBJ2-5,TRBD2,-
TGCAGCGTCGCCGAGAAGGGACAGGGGGGAGCTTTCTTT,CSVAEKGQGGAFF,TRBV29-1,TRBJ1-1,TRBD1,-
TGTGCCAGCAGCCGGACAGGGGTTGGAGGGGGTCAAGAGACCCAGTACTTC,CASSRTGVGGGQETQYF,TRBV9,TRBJ2-5,TRBD1,-
TGTGCCAGCAGCCCCCAAGGACATGTCGGGGAGCTGTTTTTT,CASSPQGHVGELFF,TRBV7-2,TRBJ2-2,-,-
TGTGCTAGCAGTTTAGGGACAGGGGGTTCCTACGAGCAGTACTTC,CASSLGTGGSYEQYF,TRBV7-7,TRBJ2-7,TRBD1,-
TGCGCCAGCAGCTTCTCAGGTTTTCGCACCGGGGAGCTGTTTTTT,CASSFSGFRTGELFF,TRBV5-1,TRBJ2-2,-,-
TGTGCCAGCAGTGAACAGGGGGTGGCTAGCTATGGCTACACCTTC,CASSEQGVASYGYTF,TRBV6-1,TRBJ1-2,TRBD1,once
TGTGCCAGCAGCCCCCGGTTGGAGTCCCTCGACACCGGGGAGCTGTTTTTT,CASSPRLESLDTGELFF,TRBV4-2,TRBJ2-2,-,-
TGTGCCAGCAGTTTCCGGACTAGCGGGGCGGGCAATGAGCAGTTCTTC,CASSFRTSGAGNEQFF,TRBV6-5,TRBJ2-1,TRBD2,-
TGTGCCAGCAGCCAGAGGCCGGGGGGGCTGTCCTACAATGAGCAGTTCTTC,CASSQRPGGLSYNEQFF,TRBV7-2,TRBJ2-1,TRBD2,-
TGCGCCAGCAGCCCACAGGGGATGGGACAGCCCCAGCATTTT,CASSPQGMGQPQHF,TRBV5-1,TRBJ1-5,TRBD1,-
TGTGCCAGCAGGAAGGGGCCCCAAGAGACCCAGTACTTC,CASRKGPQETQYF,TRBV7-2,TRBJ2-5,-,few
TGTGCCTGGAGTGATGGTACGGGTCCTCATGAAAAACTGTTTTTT,CAWSDGTGPHEKLFF,TRBV30,TRBJ1-4,-,-
TGCGCCAGCAGCCAAGGGGGTTACAGGTCGGGAAAACTGTTTTTT,CASSQGGYRSGKLFF,TRBV4-1,TRBJ1-4,-,few
TGTGCCAGCAGTGAACTCTCACAGGGAAACTATGGCTACACCTTC,CASSELSQGNYGYTF,TRBV6-1,TRBJ1-2,-,-